These 26 T cell receptor beta chains originate from one sample sequenced in a study of blood T cell repertoires in COVID-19. Clones were sequenced by immunoSEQ multiplex PCR, and TCRdb holds only the in-frame ones, with some missing. Found here are 330,000 or so clones, about 90% of them singletons; the top ten hold around 0.92%. The sequencing sample was made of PBMCs or T cells enriched from blood (not recorded which). The receptor set was obtained from a woman aged 25 to 39 who had been exposed to COVID-19.

The chain links TRBV5-5 to TRBJ2-1; D unresolved. This CDR3 is 13 amino acids long. V lost 4 bases and J 5 bases, leaving 10 bases between the germline ends. Germline V CDR1 and CDR2: SGHKS, YYEKEE (reference sequence). CDR3 coding DNA: TGTGCCAGCAGCCAGGCGCCCCACAATGAGCAGTTCTTC. Protein: CASSQAPHNEQFF. Full variable domain (rest looked up from reference TRBV5-5 and TRBJ2-1): DAGVTQSPTHLIKTRGQQVTLRCSPISGHKSVSWYQQVLGQGPQFIFQYYEKEERGRGNFPDRFSARQFPNYSSELNVNALLLGDSALYLCASSQAPHNEQFFGPGTRLTVL.

This chain joins TRBV27 and TRBJ2-3; 9 positions agree with TRBD2. Germline CDR1 and CDR2: MNHEY and SMNVEV (reference sequence). Trimming took 0 bases from V and 4 from J; bases not matched to a gene: 2. The CDR3 length is 15 residues. In DNA, the CDR3 is TGTGCCAGCAGTTTATCGGGCGGGAGGGCAGATACGCAGTATTTT. It yields the protein CASSLSGGRADTQYF.

J is TRBJ1-2 and V is TRBV28, with D tentatively TRBD1 (5 bases). Germline V CDR1 and CDR2: MDHEN, SYDVKM. Trimming took off 1 base at V and 2 bases at J, with 11 bases between the two ends. The CDR3 contains 15 residues. CDR3 nucleotide sequence: TGTGCCAGCAGTTTATCAGGACACCGAAACTATGGCTACACCTTC. Amino acid sequence: CASSLSGHRNYGYTF.

This clone has only a few counts. The chain joins TRBV27 to TRBJ2-2; 8 positions agree with TRBD2. Germline V gene lookup returns CDR1 MNHEY and CDR2 SMNVEV (reference sequence). J lost 3 bases, V lost 8 bases, and 5 bases had no gene match. This CDR3 is 14 amino acids long. The CDR3 protein is CASALAGYTGELFF. The CDR3 DNA is TGTGCCAGCGCCCTAGCGGGCTACACCGGGGAGCTGTTTTTT.

The CDR3 here is CASRLWGEIYNEQFF. CDR3 nucleotides: TGTGCCAGCAGATTATGGGGGGAGATATACAATGAGCAGTTCTTC. This chain joins TRBV3-1 (or the pseudogene TRBV3-2) and TRBJ2-1; D might be TRBD2 (6 bases). In germline, CDR1 is LGHDT, CDR2 YNNKEL (reference sequence). The CDR3 contains 15 residues. Trimming left V 6 bases short and J 4 bases short, with 16 bases between.

The CDR3 spells CASSFGRGFNSPLHF. The DNA for the CDR3 is TGTGCCAGCAGTTTTGGCAGGGGGTTTAATTCACCCCTCCACTTT. V gene TRBV27 combines with J gene TRBJ1-6; 7 bases fit TRBD1. V dropped 3 bases and J dropped 6; count of bases not matched to a gene: 5. CDR1 is MNHEY and CDR2 is SMNVEV in the germline V gene (reference sequence). The CDR3 length is 15 residues.

The chain links TRBV6-1 to TRBJ2-7; 11 bases map to TRBD2. With V trimmed by 2 bases and J by 7 bases, 7 bases remained unmatched. Germline V gene lookup returns CDR1 MNHNS and CDR2 SASEGT. CDR3 length equals 15 residues. In DNA, the CDR3 is TGTGCCAGCAGTGAAATTACTAGCGGGAGCCAAGAGCAGTACTTC. It is translated as CASSEITSGSQEQYF.

The chain is built from TRBV18 and TRBJ1-1; no definite D call. Germline CDR1 is KGHSH and CDR2 is LQKENI. V lost 8 bases and J lost 1, with 11 bases in between. This CDR3 has 13 amino acids. CDR3 residues: CASRRESNTEAFF. In DNA form, the CDR3 reads TGTGCCAGCCGACGGGAATCGAACACTGAAGCTTTCTTT. Full variable domain (missing parts from reference TRBV18 and TRBJ1-1): NAGVMQNPRHLVRRRGQEARLRCSPMKGHSHVYWYRQLPEEGLKFMVYLQKENIIDESGMPKERFSAEFPKEGPSILRIQQVVRGDSAAYFCASRRESNTEAFFGQGTRLTVV.

This chain connects TRBV28 to TRBJ2-4; the match to TRBD1 covers 9 bases. The CDR3 is 16 residues long. V shed 5 bases, J shed 8 bases, and the junction held 13 bases outside the gene matches. Germline-derived CDR1 and CDR2 are MDHEN and SYDVKM. CDR3 nucleotides: TGTGCCAGCAGTCCCGGAACAGGGGGCTGGTGGGACATTCAGTACTTC. Its protein product is CASSPGTGGWWDIQYF.

This chain joins TRBV3-1 (or the pseudogene TRBV3-2) and TRBJ1-1, with D unclear. This CDR3 region has 12 residues. Germline V CDR1 and CDR2: LGHDT, YNNKEL (reference sequence). V was clipped by 6 bases and J by 4 bases, with 9 bases between them. Written as DNA, the CDR3 is TGTGCCAGCAGTCGGGTGGGCACTGAAGCTTTCTTT. As protein: CASSRVGTEAFF.

The CDR3 bases are TGTGCCAGCAGCCAAGCTGCTAGCGGGAGCGATTACGAGCAGTACTTC. Translating it yields CASSQAASGSDYEQYF. This rearrangement joins TRBV4-2 to TRBJ2-7; TRBD2 aligns across 10 bases. V lost 1 base and J lost 4; bases outside the gene matches: 7. Germline V gene lookup returns CDR1 LGHNA and CDR2 YNFKEQ. The CDR3 covers 16 residues.

This chain joins TRBV7-6 and TRBJ2-5; 10 bases match TRBD2. CDR1 is SGHVS, CDR2 FNYEAQ, per germline. After removal of 6 bases from V and 3 bases from J, the junction contained 7 bases not matched to a gene. The length of the CDR3 is 15 residues. Here the CDR3 reads CASSRRTSGEETQYF. CDR3 sequence (DNA): TGTGCCAGCAGTCGGAGGACTAGCGGAGAAGAGACCCAGTACTTC.

The chain couples TRBV6-5 to TRBJ1-5; the match to TRBD1 covers 8 bases. The CDR3 runs to 15 residues. The germline V gene has CDR1 MNHEY and CDR2 SVGAGI. Losses at the gene ends were 10 bases for V and 8 bases for J; bases not matched to a gene: 16. CDR3: CATSTQGARVKPQHF. DNA of the CDR3: TGTGCCACGTCGACCCAGGGGGCGCGTGTTAAGCCCCAGCATTTT.

V usage is TRBV7-9 and J usage is TRBJ1-2, with D maybe TRBD1 (5 bases). The CDR3 length is 15 residues. Germline V gives CDR1 SEHNR, CDR2 FQNEAQ (reference sequence). V lost 0 bases and J 4 bases, leaving 12 bases between the germline ends. The CDR3 region is CASSLAGGGIYGYTF. In DNA, the CDR3 is TGTGCCAGCAGCTTAGCGGGGGGTGGTATCTATGGCTACACCTTC. The full variable domain, its missing parts supplied by reference TRBV7-9 and TRBJ1-2, is DTGVSQNPRHKITKRGQNVTFRCDPISEHNRLYWYRQTLGQGPEFLTYFQNEAQLEKSRLLSDRFSAERPKGSFSTLEIQRTEQGDSAMYLCASSLAGGGIYGYTFGSGTRLTVV.

The chain couples TRBV4-2 to TRBJ1-2; D is possibly TRBD1 (5 bases). Between the trimmed V and J ends, which lost 5 bases and 0 bases, there was a span of 13 bases. Germline assignment: CDR1 LGHNA and CDR2 YNFKEQ. This CDR3 is 15 amino acids long. CDR3 nucleotide sequence: TGTGCCAGCAGCTCTACGGGGGGAGCTAACTATGGCTACACCTTC. Translation: CASSSTGGANYGYTF.

The rearrangement links TRBV5-5 to TRBJ1-5; TRBD1 is a possible D gene (6 bases). Trimming cost V 1 base and J 4 bases, with 9 bases left between them. Germline CDR1 SGHKS, CDR2 YYEKEE (reference sequence). This CDR3 is 14 amino acids long. The CDR3 reads CASSLSTGNQPQHF. CDR3 bases: TGTGCCAGCAGCTTGTCCACAGGGAATCAGCCCCAGCATTTT.

V gene TRBV10-3 combines with J gene TRBJ1-2, with D tentatively TRBD1 (5 bases). V lost 6 bases and J 7 bases, leaving 15 bases between the germline ends. The germline CDR1 and CDR2 sequences are ENHRY and SYGVKD. The CDR3 has 13 amino acids. For the CDR3, the DNA is TGTGCCATCAGGATGACAGAGGATGGTGGCTACACCTTC. The encoded protein is CAIRMTEDGGYTF.

The chain employs TRBV9 and TRBJ1-1; 11 positions match TRBD1. The CDR3 runs 16 residues. V shed 0 bases and J 5 bases; nucleotides not matched to a gene: 6. Germline lookup yields CDR1 SGDLS and CDR2 YYNGEE. CDR3 region: CASSVDGQGARTEAFF. The CDR3 DNA reads as TGTGCCAGCAGCGTAGACGGACAGGGGGCGCGGACTGAAGCTTTCTTT.

This rearrangement joins TRBV20-1 to TRBJ2-7; 12 positions match TRBD2. In germline, CDR1 is DFQATT, CDR2 SNEGSKA (reference sequence). The V and J ends lost 3 bases and 4 bases, in that order; junction bases with no gene match: 13. This CDR3 is 17 amino acids long. The DNA of the CDR3 is TGCAGTGCTAGTGACTATGGACTAGCGGGAATTGGGTACGAGCAGTACTTC. It is translated as CSASDYGLAGIGYEQYF.

This clone was seen once. This sequence joins TRBV6-5 and TRBJ1-3; no clear D gene. Trimming took 6 bases from V and 2 from J, leaving 8 bases between them. The CDR3 loop spans 13 amino acids. Germline loops: CDR1 MNHEY, CDR2 SVGAGI. The CDR3 DNA reads as TGTGCCAGCAGGCCAGGCCCTGGAAACACCATATATTTT. It specifies CASRPGPGNTIYF.

The genes are TRBV27 and TRBJ2-7; 8 bases line up with TRBD1. The CDR3 loop spans 13 amino acids. The V segment lost 4 bases and the J segment 3 bases; nucleotides outside the gene matches: 2. From germline, CDR1 is MNHEY and CDR2 SMNVEV (reference sequence). The CDR3, as DNA: TGTGCCAGCAGTTCAGGGGGCCTCTACGAGCAGTACTTC. Translated, it gives CASSSGGLYEQYF.

This sequence joins TRBV9 and TRBJ2-1; 10 bases fit TRBD2. The CDR3 is 17 residues long. The V segment lost 0 bases and the J segment 4 bases; nucleotides outside the gene matches: 7. CDR1 and CDR2 from the germline V gene are SGDLS and YYNGEE. The CDR3 bases are TGTGCCAGCAGCGTAGGGACTAGCGGAGCGGGATACAATGAGCAGTTCTTC. As protein: CASSVGTSGAGYNEQFF.

The CDR3 DNA is TGTGCCAGCAGCTTATTTCAGTCGTACAATGAGCAGTTCTTC. Its translation: CASSLFQSYNEQFF. V is TRBV7-2 and J is TRBJ2-1; D unresolved. V lost 2 bases, J lost 4 bases, and 9 bases lay in between. Per the germline V gene, CDR1 is SGHTA and CDR2 is FQGNSA. The CDR3 consists of 14 residues.

This chain joins TRBV19 and TRBJ2-1; D is uncertain. Trimming shortened V by 1 base and J by 6 bases, and 10 bases separated the two germline ends. The germline V gene has CDR1 LNHDA and CDR2 SQIVND (reference sequence). The CDR3 covers 14 residues. The CDR3 sequence is CASSIGSQSNEQFF. DNA of the CDR3: TGTGCCAGTAGTATAGGATCACAGTCCAATGAGCAGTTCTTC.

The V call is TRBV7-9, the J call TRBJ1-2; D call uncertain. This CDR3 is 11 amino acids long. CDR1 and CDR2 (germline): SEHNR, FQNEAQ (reference sequence). Trimming cost V 1 base and J 10 bases, with 7 bases left between them. CDR3 coding DNA: TGTGCCAGCAGCTTAGTACATTTCTACACCTTC. This sequence encodes CASSLVHFYTF. Combining the CDR3 with reference TRBV7-9 and TRBJ1-2 gives the whole variable domain DTGVSQNPRHKITKRGQNVTFRCDPISEHNRLYWYRQTLGQGPEFLTYFQNEAQLEKSRLLSDRFSAERPKGSFSTLEIQRTEQGDSAMYLCASSLVHFYTFGSGTRLTVV.

The V gene is TRBV2, the J gene TRBJ1-1; unclear D gene. V lost 6 bases to trimming and J lost 1 base, with 6 bases between them. Germline V lookup: CDR1 SNHLY, CDR2 FYNNEI. The CDR3 runs 12 residues. The CDR3 spells CASRRENTEAFF. CDR3 sequence (DNA): TGTGCCAGCAGGCGGGAGAACACTGAAGCTTTCTTT.